This T cell receptor beta chain was sequenced for a study of cytomegalovirus exposure and HLA in healthy donors. General observations from the study: Versus the approximately 700-donor mean, an Asian-associated ancestry cluster reportedly showed fewer N-insertions in a later analysis. The study reported that TCR beta sequences accurately predicted HLA-A and HLA-B alleles in most subjects. There were under 200 TCR beta chains listed as cytomegalovirus-associated. It was taken for granted in presence/absence analyses that sequencing depth across donors was roughly uniform.

Amplification used 60 Vbeta primers and 13 Jbeta primers. Sequencing was performed with immunoSEQ multiplex PCR; in TCRdb, only in-frame clones are kept and a portion is missing. The listing contains approximately 140,000 clones. About this clone: What it binds is unknown.

In germline, CDR1 is SNHLY, CDR2 FYNNEI. The V and J ends lost 4 bases and 1 base, in that order; junction bases with no gene match: 4. This CDR3 is 15 amino acids long. The chain links TRBV2 to TRBJ2-5, with 9 bases identical to TRBD1. The sequence was obtained from a middle-aged woman in good health and CMV-seronegative. The sample taken for sequencing was PBMCs. The CDR3: CASSGTGAPQETQYF. Here the CDR3 DNA reads TGTGCCAGCAGTGGGACAGGGGCCCCCCAAGAGACCCAGTACTTC.